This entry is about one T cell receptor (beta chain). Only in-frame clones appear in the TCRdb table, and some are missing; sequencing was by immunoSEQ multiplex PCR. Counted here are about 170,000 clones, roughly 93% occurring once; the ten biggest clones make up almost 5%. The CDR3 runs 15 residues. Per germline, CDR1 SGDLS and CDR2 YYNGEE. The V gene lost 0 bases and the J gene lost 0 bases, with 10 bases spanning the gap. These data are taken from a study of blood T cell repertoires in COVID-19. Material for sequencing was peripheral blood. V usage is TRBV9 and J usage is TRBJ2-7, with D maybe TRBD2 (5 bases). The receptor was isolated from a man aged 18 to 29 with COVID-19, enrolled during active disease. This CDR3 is CASSVGSRASYEQYF. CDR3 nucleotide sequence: TGTGCCAGCAGCGTAGGCTCGCGGGCCTCCTACGAGCAGTACTTC. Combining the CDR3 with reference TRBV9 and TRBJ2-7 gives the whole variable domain DSGVTQTPKHLITATGQRVTLRCSPRSGDLSVYWYQQSLDQGLQFLIQYYNGEERAKGNILERFSAQQFPDLHSELNLSSLELGDSALYFCASSVGSRASYEQYFGPGTRLTVT.